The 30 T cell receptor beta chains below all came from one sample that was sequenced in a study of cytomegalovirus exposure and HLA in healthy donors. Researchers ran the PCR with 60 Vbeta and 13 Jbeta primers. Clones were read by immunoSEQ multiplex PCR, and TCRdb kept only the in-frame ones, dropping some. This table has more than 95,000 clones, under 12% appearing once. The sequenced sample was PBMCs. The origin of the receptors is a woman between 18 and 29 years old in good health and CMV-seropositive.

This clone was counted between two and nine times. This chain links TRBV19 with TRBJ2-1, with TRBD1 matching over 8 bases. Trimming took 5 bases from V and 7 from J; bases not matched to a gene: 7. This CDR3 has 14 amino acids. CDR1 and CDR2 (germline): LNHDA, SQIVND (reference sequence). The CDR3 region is CASSRWTGKNEQFF. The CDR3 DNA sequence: TGTGCCAGTAGTCGATGGACAGGGAAAAATGAGCAGTTCTTC.

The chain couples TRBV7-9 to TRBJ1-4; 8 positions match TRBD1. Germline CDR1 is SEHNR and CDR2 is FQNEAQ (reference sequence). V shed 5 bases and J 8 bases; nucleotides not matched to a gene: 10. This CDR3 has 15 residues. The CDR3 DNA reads TGTGCCAGCAGCCGTGCAGGGGGCGTTGAGGAAAAACTGTTTTTT. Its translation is CASSRAGGVEEKLFF.

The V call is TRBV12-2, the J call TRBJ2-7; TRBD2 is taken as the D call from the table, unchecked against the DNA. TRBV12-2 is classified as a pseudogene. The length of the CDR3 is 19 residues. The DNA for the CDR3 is TGTGCAAGTCGCTTATTCTGTACTAGCGGGAGAGGCTCCCTCTACGAGCAGTACTTC. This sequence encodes CASRLFCTSGRGSLYEQYF.

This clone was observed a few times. DNA for the CDR3: TGTGCCAGCAGTCGTCCCTACGAGCAGTACTTC. As protein: CASSRPYEQYF. This chain connects TRBV6-1 to TRBJ2-7; D is unresolved. Germline V gene sequence: CDR1 MNHNS, CDR2 SASEGT. V was clipped by 5 bases and J by 2 bases, with 4 bases between them. The CDR3 consists of 11 residues.

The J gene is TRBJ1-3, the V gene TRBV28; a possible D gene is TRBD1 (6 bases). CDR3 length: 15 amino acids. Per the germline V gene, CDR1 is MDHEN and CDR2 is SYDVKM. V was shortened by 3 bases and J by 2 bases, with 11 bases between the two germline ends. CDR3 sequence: CASSFQGITGNTIYF. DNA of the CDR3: TGTGCCAGCAGTTTTCAGGGGATAACTGGAAACACCATATATTTT.

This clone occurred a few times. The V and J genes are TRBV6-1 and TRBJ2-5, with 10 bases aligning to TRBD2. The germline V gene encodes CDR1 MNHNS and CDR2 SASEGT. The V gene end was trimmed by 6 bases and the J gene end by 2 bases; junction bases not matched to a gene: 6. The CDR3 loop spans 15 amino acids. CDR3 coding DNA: TGTGCCAGCAGCCCAGGACTAGCGGCACAAGAGACCCAGTACTTC. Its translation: CASSPGLAAQETQYF.

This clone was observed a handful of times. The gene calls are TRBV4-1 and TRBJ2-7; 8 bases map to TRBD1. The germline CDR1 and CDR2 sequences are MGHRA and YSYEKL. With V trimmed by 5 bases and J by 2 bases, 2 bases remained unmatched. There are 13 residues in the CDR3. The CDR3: CASSETGAYEQYF. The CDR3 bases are TGCGCCAGCAGCGAGACAGGGGCCTACGAGCAGTACTTC.

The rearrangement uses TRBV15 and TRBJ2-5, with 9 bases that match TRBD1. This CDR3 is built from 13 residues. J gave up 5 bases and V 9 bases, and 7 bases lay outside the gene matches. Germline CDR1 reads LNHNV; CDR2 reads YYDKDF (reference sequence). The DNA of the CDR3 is TGTGCCACTAAACAGGGGGCAGGGGAGACCCAGTACTTC. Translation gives CATKQGAGETQYF.

The CDR3 reads CASSVGGREYNEQFF. CDR3 DNA: TGTGCCAGCAGCGTAGGCGGGAGGGAATACAATGAGCAGTTCTTC. The chain employs TRBV9 and TRBJ2-1; 9 bases are a match to TRBD2. The CDR3 totals 15 residues. CDR1 and CDR2 from the germline V gene are SGDLS and YYNGEE. J gave up 4 bases and V 0 bases, and 2 bases lay outside the gene matches.

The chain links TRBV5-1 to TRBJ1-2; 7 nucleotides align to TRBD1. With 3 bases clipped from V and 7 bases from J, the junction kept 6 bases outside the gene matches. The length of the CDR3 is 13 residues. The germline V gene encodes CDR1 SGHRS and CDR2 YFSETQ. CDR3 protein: CASSSTGYSGYTF. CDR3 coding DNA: TGCGCCAGCAGCTCGACAGGGTACTCTGGCTACACCTTC. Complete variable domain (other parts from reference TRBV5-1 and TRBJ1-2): KAGVTQTPRYLIKTRGQQVTLSCSPISGHRSVSWYQQTPGQGLQFLFEYFSETQRNKGNFPGRFSGRQFSNSRSEMNVSTLELGDSALYLCASSSTGYSGYTFGSGTRLTVV.

Here the CDR3 DNA reads TGTGCCAGCTCACCACTTCCCGGGACAGGGGGGAACACTGAAGCTTTCTTT. Translating it yields CASSPLPGTGGNTEAFF. The chain uses TRBV18 and TRBJ1-1, with 11 bases aligning to TRBD1. CDR3 size: 17 residues. Germline lookup yields CDR1 KGHSH and CDR2 LQKENI. V dropped 1 base and J dropped 1; count of bases not matched to a gene: 5.

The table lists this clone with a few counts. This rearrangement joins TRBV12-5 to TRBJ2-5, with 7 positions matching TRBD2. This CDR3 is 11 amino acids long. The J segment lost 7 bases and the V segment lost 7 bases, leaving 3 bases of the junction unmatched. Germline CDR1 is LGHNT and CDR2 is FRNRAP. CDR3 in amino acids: CASASGGTQYF. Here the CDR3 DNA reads TGTGCTAGTGCCTCGGGAGGGACCCAGTACTTC.

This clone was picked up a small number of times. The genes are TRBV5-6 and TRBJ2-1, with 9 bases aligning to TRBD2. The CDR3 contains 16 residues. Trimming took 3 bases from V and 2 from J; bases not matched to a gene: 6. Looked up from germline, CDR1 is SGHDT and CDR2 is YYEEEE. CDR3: CASSWGGTSPYNEQFF. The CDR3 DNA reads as TGTGCCAGCAGCTGGGGGGGGACTAGCCCCTACAATGAGCAGTTCTTC.

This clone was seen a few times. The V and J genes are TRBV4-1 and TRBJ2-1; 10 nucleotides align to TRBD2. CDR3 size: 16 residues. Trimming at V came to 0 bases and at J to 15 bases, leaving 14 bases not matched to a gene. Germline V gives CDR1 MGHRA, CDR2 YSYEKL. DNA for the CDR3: TGCGCCAGCAGCCAAGATGGAACGAGCGGGAGGGCCTTTCGGTTCTTC. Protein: CASSQDGTSGRAFRFF.

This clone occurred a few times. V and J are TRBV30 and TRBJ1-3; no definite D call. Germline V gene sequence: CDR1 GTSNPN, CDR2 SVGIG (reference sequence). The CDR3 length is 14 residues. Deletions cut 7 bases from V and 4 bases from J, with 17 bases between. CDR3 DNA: TGTGCCTTCGCCCGGGGAGTGCCCGGAAACACCATATATTTT. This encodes CAFARGVPGNTIYF.

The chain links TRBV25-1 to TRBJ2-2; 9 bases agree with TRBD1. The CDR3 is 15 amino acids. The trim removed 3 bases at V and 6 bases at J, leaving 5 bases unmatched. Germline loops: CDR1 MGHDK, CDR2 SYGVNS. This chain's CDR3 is CASSDMTGGSGELFF. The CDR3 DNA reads TGTGCCAGCAGTGATATGACAGGGGGGTCCGGGGAGCTGTTTTTT.

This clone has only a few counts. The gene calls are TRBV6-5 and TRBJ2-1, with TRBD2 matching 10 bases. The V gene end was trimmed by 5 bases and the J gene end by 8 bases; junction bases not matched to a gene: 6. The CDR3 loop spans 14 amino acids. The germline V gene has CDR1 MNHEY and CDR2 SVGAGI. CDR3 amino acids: CASSRLAGEYEQFF. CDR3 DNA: TGTGCCAGCAGTCGGCTAGCGGGAGAGTATGAGCAGTTCTTC.

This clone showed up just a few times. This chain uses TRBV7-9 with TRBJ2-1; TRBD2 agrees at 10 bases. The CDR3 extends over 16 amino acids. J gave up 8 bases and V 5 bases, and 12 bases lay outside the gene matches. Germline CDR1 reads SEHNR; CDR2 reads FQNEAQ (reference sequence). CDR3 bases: TGTGCCAGCAGCCTAAAAGGAGCGGGAGGGCCGGATGAGCAGTTCTTC. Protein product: CASSLKGAGGPDEQFF.

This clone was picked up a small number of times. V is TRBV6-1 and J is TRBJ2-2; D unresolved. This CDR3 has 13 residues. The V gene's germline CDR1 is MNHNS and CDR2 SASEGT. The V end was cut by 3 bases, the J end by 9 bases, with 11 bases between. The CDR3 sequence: CASSEGWARELFF. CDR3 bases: TGTGCCAGCAGTGAGGGTTGGGCCCGGGAGCTGTTTTTT.

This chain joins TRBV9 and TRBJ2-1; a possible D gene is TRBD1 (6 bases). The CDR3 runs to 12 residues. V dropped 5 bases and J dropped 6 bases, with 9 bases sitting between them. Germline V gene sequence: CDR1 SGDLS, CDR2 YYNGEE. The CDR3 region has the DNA TGTGCCAGCAGGGACAGATCCAATGAGCAGTTCTTC. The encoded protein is CASRDRSNEQFF. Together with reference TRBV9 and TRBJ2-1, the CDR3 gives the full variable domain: DSGVTQTPKHLITATGQRVTLRCSPRSGDLSVYWYQQSLDQGLQFLIQYYNGEERAKGNILERFSAQQFPDLHSELNLSSLELGDSALYFCASRDRSNEQFFGPGTRLTVL.

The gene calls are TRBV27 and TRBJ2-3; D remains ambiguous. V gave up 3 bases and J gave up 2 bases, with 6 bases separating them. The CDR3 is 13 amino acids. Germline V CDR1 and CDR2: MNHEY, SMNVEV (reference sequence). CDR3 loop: CASSFSVTDTQYF. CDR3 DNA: TGTGCCAGCAGTTTCTCCGTCACAGATACGCAGTATTTT.

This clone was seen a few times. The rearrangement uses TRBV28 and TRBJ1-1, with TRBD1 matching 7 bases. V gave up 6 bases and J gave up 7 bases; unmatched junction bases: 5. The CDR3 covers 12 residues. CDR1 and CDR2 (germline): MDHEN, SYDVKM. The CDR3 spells CASSQGEDEAFF. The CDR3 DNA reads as TGTGCCAGCAGCCAGGGGGAGGATGAAGCTTTCTTT.

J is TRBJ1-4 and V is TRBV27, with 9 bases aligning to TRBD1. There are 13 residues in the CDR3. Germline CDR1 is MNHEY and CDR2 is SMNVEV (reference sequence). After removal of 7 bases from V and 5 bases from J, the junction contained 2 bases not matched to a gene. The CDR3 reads CASNRGPNEKLFF. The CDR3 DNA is TGTGCCAGCAACAGGGGGCCCAATGAAAAACTGTTTTTT.

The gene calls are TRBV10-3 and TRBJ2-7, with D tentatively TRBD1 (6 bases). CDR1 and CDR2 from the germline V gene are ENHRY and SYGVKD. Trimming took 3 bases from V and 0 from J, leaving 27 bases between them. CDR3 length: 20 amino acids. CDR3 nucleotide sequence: TGTGCCATCAGTGAATTTGTGGGGGACACTCGCTTAAACCCCTCCTACGAGCAGTACTTC. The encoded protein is CAISEFVGDTRLNPSYEQYF.

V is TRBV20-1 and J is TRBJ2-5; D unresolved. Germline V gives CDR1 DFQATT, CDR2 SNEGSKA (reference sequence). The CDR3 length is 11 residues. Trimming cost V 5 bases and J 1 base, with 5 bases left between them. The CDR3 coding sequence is TGCAGTGCTCTCGGCCAAGAGACCCAGTACTTC. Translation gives CSALGQETQYF.

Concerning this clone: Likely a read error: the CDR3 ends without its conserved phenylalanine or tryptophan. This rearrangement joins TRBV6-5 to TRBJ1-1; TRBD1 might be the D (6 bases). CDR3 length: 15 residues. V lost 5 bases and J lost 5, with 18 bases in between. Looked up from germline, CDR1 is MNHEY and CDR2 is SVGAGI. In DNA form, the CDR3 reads TGTGCCAGCAGTAATGGAGGACCAGGGGTGACTGAAGCTTTCTTG. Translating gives CASSNGGPGVTEAFL.

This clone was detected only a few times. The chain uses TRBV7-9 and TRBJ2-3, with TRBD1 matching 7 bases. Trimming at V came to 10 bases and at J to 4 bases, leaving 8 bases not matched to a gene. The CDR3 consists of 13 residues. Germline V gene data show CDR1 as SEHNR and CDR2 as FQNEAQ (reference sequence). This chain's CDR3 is CATTGTDPDTQYF. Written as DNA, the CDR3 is TGTGCCACCACGGGGACAGACCCAGATACGCAGTATTTT.

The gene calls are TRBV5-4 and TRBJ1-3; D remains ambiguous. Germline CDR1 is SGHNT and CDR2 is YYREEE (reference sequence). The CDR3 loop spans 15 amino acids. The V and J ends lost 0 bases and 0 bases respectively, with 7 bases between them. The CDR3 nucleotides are TGTGCCAGCAGCTTGGACGTGAGCTCTGGAAACACCATATATTTT. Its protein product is CASSLDVSSGNTIYF.

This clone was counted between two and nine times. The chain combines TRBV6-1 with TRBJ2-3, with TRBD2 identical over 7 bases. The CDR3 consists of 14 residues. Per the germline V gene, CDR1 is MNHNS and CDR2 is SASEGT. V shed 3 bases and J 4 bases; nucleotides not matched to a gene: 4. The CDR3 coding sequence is TGTGCCAGCAGTGATTTAGCGGGTGCAGATACGCAGTATTTT. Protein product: CASSDLAGADTQYF.

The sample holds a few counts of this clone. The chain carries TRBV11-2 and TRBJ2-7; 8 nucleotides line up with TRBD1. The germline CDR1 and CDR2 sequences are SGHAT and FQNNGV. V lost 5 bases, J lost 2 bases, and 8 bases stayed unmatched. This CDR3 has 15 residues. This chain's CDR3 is CASSPPGTGAYEQYF. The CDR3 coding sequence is TGTGCCAGCAGCCCTCCCGGGACAGGAGCCTACGAGCAGTACTTC.